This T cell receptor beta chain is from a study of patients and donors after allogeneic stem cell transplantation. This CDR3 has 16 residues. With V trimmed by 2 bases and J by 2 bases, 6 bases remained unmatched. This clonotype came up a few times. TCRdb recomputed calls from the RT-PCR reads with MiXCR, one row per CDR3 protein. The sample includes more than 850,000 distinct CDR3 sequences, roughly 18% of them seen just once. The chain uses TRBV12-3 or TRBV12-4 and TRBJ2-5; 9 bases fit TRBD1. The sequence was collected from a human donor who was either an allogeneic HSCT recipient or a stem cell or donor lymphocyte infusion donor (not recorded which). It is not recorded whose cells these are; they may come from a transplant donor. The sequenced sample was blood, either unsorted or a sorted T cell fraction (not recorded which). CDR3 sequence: CASSLRQGVTQETQYF. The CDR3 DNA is TGTGCCAGCAGTTTACGACAGGGGGTGACTCAAGAGACCCAGTACTTC.